This T cell receptor (beta chain) derives from a study of radiotherapy plus CTLA-4 blockade in lung cancer (dated by TCRdb to the late 2010s). A note on the overall study: Among the enrolled patients, approximately 18% had an objective response, and about 30% reached disease control.

With respect to this clone: The clone's antigen remains unknown. No base quality values were provided; no much bigger clone lies one nucleotide off.

As encoded in the germline V gene (reference sequence), CDR1 is MNHNY while CDR2 is SVGAGI. Germline trimming amounts to 6 bases on V and 5 bases on J, with 7 as the count of junction bases outside the gene matches. The CDR3, from cysteine to phenylalanine, totals 15 residues. This entry keeps only the CDR3 DNA: 45 bases, framed from base 1. The study evaluated CTLA-4 blockade (ipilimumab) given together with focal radiation therapy in patients who had chemo-refractory metastatic non-small-cell lung cancer. General findings and caveats noted by the study authors: After treatment with radiotherapy and ipilimumab, TCR clones that originated in tumors expanded in peripheral blood. Increased serum interferon-beta after radiation, together with early dynamic changes in blood T cell clones, were reported to be the strongest predictors of response.

Libraries were made using the immunoSEQ multiplex PCR assay. The table comes from immuneACCESS by way of TCRdb, which keeps in-frame sequences with V and J called. Part of the clones is missing from these tables; in studies checked, under half for an unresolved V gene and the rest for unknown reasons. The sample has 39,000 or so clones on record, 70% to 85% of them singletons. The ten largest account for almost 9% of the sample. The origin of this receptor is a human donor with non-small cell lung cancer who had stable disease on radiotherapy plus ipilimumab. The sample here was peripheral blood, taken from a patient treated with radiotherapy plus ipilimumab. The sequence joins TRBV6-6 to TRBJ1-2, and TRBD1 aligns with 12 junction nucleotides. The bases read TGTGCCAGCAGCCAGGGACAGGGGGCGGGTTATGGCTACACCTTC. It translates as CASSQGQGAGYGYTF.